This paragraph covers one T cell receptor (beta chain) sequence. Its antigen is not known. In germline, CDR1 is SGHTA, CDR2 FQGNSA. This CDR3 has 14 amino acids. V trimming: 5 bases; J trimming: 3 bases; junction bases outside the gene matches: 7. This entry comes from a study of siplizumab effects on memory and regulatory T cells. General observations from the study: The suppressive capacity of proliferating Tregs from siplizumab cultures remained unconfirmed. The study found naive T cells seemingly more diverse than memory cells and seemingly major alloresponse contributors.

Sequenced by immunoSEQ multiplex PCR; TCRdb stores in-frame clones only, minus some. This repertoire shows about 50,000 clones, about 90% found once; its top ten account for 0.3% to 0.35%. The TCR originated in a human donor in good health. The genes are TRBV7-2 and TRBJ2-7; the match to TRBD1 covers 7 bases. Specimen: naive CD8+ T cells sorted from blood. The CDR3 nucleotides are TGTGCCAGCAGCACCGGGGACAGCCACTACGAGCAGTACTTC. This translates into CASSTGDSHYEQYF.